Below, 2 T cell receptor beta chains from the same sample are listed, as sequenced in a study of blood T cell repertoires in COVID-19. Data came from immunoSEQ multiplex PCR; TCRdb stores just in-frame clones and leaves some out. The data contain a few hundred thousand clones, 87% of them singletons. Sequenced sample: PBMCs or T cells enriched from blood (not recorded which). These receptors all stem from a woman in her forties or fifties who had recovered from COVID-19.

This clone was seen just once. The V call is TRBV12-3 or TRBV12-4, the J call TRBJ1-2; TRBD1 matches at 7 bases. CDR3 length: 13 residues. V lost 4 bases to trimming and J lost 7 bases; unmatched junction nucleotides: 6. CDR3 in amino acids: CASSWTGSSGYTF. The CDR3 nucleotides are TGTGCCAGCAGTTGGACAGGCTCTAGTGGCTACACCTTC.

V gene TRBV3-1 (or the pseudogene TRBV3-2) combines with J gene TRBJ1-1, with 7 bases that match TRBD1. Unmatched junction bases numbered 4, after V lost 4 bases and J lost 5 bases. There are 13 residues in the CDR3. Germline CDR1 LGHDT, CDR2 YNNKEL (reference sequence). As DNA, the CDR3 is TGTGCCAGCAGCCCGATACAGGGGACTGAAGCTTTCTTT. The encoded protein is CASSPIQGTEAFF.